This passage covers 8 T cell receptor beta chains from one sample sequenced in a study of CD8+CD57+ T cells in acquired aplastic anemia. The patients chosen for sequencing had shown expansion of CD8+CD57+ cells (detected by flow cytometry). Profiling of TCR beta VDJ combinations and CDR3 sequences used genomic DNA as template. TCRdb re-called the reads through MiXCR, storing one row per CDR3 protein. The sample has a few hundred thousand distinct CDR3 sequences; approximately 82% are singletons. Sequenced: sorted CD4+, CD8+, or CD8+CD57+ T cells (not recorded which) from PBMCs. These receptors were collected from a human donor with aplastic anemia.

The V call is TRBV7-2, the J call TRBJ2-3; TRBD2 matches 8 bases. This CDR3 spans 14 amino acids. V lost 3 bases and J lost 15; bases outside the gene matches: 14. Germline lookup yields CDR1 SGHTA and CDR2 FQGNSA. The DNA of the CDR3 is TGTGCCAGCAGCTTGGCGGGAGGCGGGCACGTGCATTATTTT. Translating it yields CASSLAGGGHVHYF.

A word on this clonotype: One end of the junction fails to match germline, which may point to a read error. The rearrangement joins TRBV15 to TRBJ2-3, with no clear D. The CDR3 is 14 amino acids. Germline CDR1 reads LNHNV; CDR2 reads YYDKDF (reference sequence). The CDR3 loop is CATSIGGEHDTQYF. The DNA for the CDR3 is TGTGCCACCAGCATAGGCGGCGAGCACGATACCCAGTATTTT.

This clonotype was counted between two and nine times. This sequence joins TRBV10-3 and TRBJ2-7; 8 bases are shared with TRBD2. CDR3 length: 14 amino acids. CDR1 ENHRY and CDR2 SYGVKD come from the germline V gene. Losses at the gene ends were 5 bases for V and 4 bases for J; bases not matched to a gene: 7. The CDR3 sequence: CAISSGSPDYEQYF. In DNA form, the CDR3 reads TGTGCCATCAGTAGCGGGAGCCCAGATTACGAGCAGTACTTC.

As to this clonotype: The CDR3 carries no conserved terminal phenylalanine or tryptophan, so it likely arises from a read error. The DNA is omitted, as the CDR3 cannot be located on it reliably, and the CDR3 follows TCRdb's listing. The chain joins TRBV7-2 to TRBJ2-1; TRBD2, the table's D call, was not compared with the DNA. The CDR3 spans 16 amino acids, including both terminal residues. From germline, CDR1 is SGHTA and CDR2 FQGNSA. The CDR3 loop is CASSYERCEGYYGQLL.

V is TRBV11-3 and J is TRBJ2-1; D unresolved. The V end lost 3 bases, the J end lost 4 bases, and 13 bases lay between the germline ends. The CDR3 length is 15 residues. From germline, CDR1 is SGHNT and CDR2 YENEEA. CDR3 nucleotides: TGTGCCAGCAGCTTGAGTTCCTATATATACAATGAGCAGTTCTTC. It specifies CASSLSSYIYNEQFF.

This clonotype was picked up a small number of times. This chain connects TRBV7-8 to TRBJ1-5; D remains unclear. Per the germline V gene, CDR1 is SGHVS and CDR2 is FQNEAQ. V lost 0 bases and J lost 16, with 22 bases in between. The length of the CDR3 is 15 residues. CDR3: CASSLAAGPDTQYHF. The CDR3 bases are TGTGCCAGCAGCTTAGCGGCCGGCCCCGATACGCAGTATCATTTT.

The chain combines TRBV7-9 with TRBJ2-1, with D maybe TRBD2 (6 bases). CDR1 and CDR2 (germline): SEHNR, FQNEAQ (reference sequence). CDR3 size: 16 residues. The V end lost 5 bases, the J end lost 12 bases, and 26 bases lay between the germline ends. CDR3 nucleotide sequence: TGTGCCAGCAGCCTGGGGGGTAGATACGGTGAGGATGTGCAGTTCTTC. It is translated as CASSLGGRYGEDVQFF.

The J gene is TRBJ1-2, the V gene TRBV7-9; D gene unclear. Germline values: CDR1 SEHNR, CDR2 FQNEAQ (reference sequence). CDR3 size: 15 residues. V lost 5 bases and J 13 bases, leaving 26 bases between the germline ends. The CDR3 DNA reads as TGTGCCAGCAGCGCAGAGGGTACGAACACCGAAGCTTTCACCTTC. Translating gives CASSAEGTNTEAFTF.